These 19 T cell receptor beta chains were sequenced from one sample in a study of cytomegalovirus exposure and HLA in healthy donors (dated by TCRdb to the late 2010s). The library was generated by the immunoSEQ multiplex PCR assay. The multiplex PCR relied on a mix of 60 forward primers for TCR Vbeta segments and 13 reverse primers for TCR Jbeta segments. This immuneACCESS table, as held by TCRdb, lists in-frame sequences with V and J called but not all clones. Of the missing ones, under half trace to an unresolved V gene in checked studies; the others have no known cause. The table for this sample lists 130,000 to 150,000 clones; around 67% of them were counted only once. Of the sample, approximately 4.3% is held by the ten largest clones. The material sequenced was PBMCs. These receptors all stem from a man aged 18 to 35 in good health and CMV-seropositive.

The V gene is TRBV5-1, the J gene TRBJ1-2; 9 bases are a match to TRBD1. This CDR3 region has 14 residues. Germline V lookup: CDR1 SGHRS, CDR2 YFSETQ. The J segment lost 4 bases and the V segment lost 2 bases, leaving 3 bases of the junction unmatched. CDR3 nucleotides: TGCGCCAGCAGCTTTCGGACAGGGGCCTATGGCTACACCTTC. Translating it yields CASSFRTGAYGYTF.

The rearrangement links TRBV13 to TRBJ1-1, with TRBD1 matching 8 bases. The V gene end was trimmed by 3 bases and the J gene end by 2 bases; junction bases not matched to a gene: 2. Germline CDR1 and CDR2: PRHDT and FYEKMQ (reference sequence). This CDR3 comprises 14 residues. The CDR3 DNA follows: TGTGCCAGCAGCTTTGACAGGGGTAACACTGAAGCTTTCTTT. Protein product: CASSFDRGNTEAFF.

The gene calls are TRBV29-1 and TRBJ2-6, with D possibly TRBD2 on 5 matching bases. The CDR3 has 17 amino acids. V lost 1 base and J 0 bases, leaving 13 bases between the germline ends. In germline, CDR1 is SQVTM, CDR2 ANQGSEA. This CDR3 is CSVEGETRSSGANVLTF. CDR3 in DNA: TGCAGCGTTGAAGGGGAGACTCGCAGCTCTGGGGCCAACGTCCTGACTTTC. Based on the CDR3 plus reference TRBV29-1 and TRBJ2-6, the full variable domain is SAVISQKPSRDICQRGTSLTIQCQVDSQVTMMFWYRQQPGQSLTLIATANQGSEATYESGFVIDKFPISRPNLTFSTLTVSNMSPEDSSIYLCSVEGETRSSGANVLTFGAGSRLTVL.

The chain couples TRBV27 to TRBJ2-1; maybe TRBD1 (5 bases). V lost 6 bases to trimming and J lost 2 bases, with 11 bases between them. CDR1 is MNHEY, CDR2 SMNVEV, per germline (reference sequence). This CDR3 region has 14 residues. CDR3 in DNA: TGTGCCAGCAGGGGCTTGGGGCCCTACAATGAGCAGTTCTTC. Protein product: CASRGLGPYNEQFF.

The J gene is TRBJ1-1, the V gene TRBV6-4; possibly TRBD1 for D (6 bases). This CDR3 comprises 16 residues. The ends were cut back, 6 bases at V and 2 bases at J, with 19 bases in the middle. Germline values: CDR1 MRHNA, CDR2 SNTAGT. The CDR3 loop is CASSPGRGAYNTEAFF. The CDR3 region has the DNA TGTGCCAGCAGCCCGGGGAGGGGGGCCTACAACACTGAAGCTTTCTTT.

V is TRBV5-4 and J is TRBJ2-1; 10 bases align to TRBD2. CDR3 size: 15 residues. CDR1 and CDR2 from the germline V gene are SGHNT and YYREEE (reference sequence). The V gene end was trimmed by 2 bases and the J gene end by 6 bases; junction bases not matched to a gene: 5. The CDR3 here is CASSFPSGRANEQFF. CDR3 in DNA: TGTGCCAGCAGCTTTCCGAGCGGGAGGGCCAATGAGCAGTTCTTC.

This chain uses TRBV27 with TRBJ1-1; 8 nucleotides match TRBD1. The germline V gene has CDR1 MNHEY and CDR2 SMNVEV (reference sequence). V shed 6 bases and J 1 base; nucleotides not matched to a gene: 4. The CDR3 loop spans 14 amino acids. The CDR3, as DNA: TGTGCCAGCAGGCTACAGGGGGAGAACACTGAAGCTTTCTTT. Residues: CASRLQGENTEAFF.

The chain combines TRBV29-1 with TRBJ2-3; D may be TRBD1 (6 bases). V shed 4 bases and J shed 1 base, with 12 bases lying between them. Germline lookup yields CDR1 SQVTM and CDR2 ANQGSEA. This CDR3 region has 14 residues. The CDR3, as DNA: TGCAGCGTTGTGGGGACATGGGGCACAGATACGCAGTATTTT. Translated, it gives CSVVGTWGTDTQYF.

The chain couples TRBV9 to TRBJ1-5, with 8 bases that match TRBD1. Trimming at V came to 3 bases and at J to 0 bases, leaving 2 bases not matched to a gene. Germline V gives CDR1 SGDLS, CDR2 YYNGEE. The CDR3 consists of 15 residues. In nucleotides, the CDR3 is TGTGCCAGCAGCGGACAGGGGAATAGCAATCAGCCCCAGCATTTT. It yields the protein CASSGQGNSNQPQHF.

A single count supports this clone. The chain has TRBV6-5 and TRBJ2-4; 8 nucleotides match TRBD2. The CDR3 extends over 16 amino acids. The germline V gene encodes CDR1 MNHEY and CDR2 SVGAGI. V lost 3 bases and J lost 1; bases outside the gene matches: 5. Here the CDR3 DNA reads TGTGCCAGCAGTTATCGGGGGGGCCAGGCCAAAAACATTCAGTACTTC. Translated, it gives CASSYRGGQAKNIQYF.

This clone was observed a few times. The rearrangement links TRBV5-1 to TRBJ2-7; possibly TRBD2 for D (6 bases). Trimming pared 5 bases from V and 6 bases from J, leaving 24 bases between. Germline CDR1 reads SGHRS; CDR2 reads YFSETQ. CDR3 size: 16 residues. This CDR3 reads CASSLGTLPQPPEQYF. In DNA form, the CDR3 reads TGCGCCAGCAGTCTTGGGACTCTTCCCCAACCCCCCGAGCAGTACTTC.

This clone was seen a single time. The chain recombines TRBV6-5 with TRBJ2-7; 11 nucleotides match TRBD1. With 6 bases clipped from V and 12 bases from J, the junction kept 4 bases outside the gene matches. Per germline, CDR1 MNHEY and CDR2 SVGAGI. The CDR3 sequence is 11 residues long. The CDR3 region is CASRRTGGTYF. Here the CDR3 DNA reads TGTGCCAGCAGGCGGACAGGGGGCACGTACTTC.

The rearrangement links TRBV11-3 to TRBJ2-6, with TRBD2 identical over 13 bases. The germline V gene encodes CDR1 SGHNT and CDR2 YENEEA. CDR3 length equals 18 residues. With V trimmed by 5 bases and J by 0 bases, 4 bases remained unmatched. The CDR3 region is CASSKGLAGPSGANVLTF. The CDR3 DNA reads as TGTGCCAGCAGCAAGGGACTAGCGGGGCCCTCTGGGGCCAACGTCCTGACTTTC. Using reference TRBV11-3 and TRBJ2-6 for the parts outside the CDR3, the full variable domain is EAGVVQSPRYKIIEKKQPVAFWCNPISGHNTLYWYLQNLGQGPELLIRYENEEAVDDSQLPKDRFSAERLKGVDSTLKIQPAELGDSAVYLCASSKGLAGPSGANVLTFGAGSRLTVL.

The chain carries TRBV29-1 and TRBJ2-3; 10 bases are a match to TRBD1. V lost 6 bases to trimming and J lost 4 bases; unmatched junction nucleotides: 7. This CDR3 has 14 amino acids. Germline V gene sequence: CDR1 SQVTM, CDR2 ANQGSEA. The CDR3 loop reads CSVSGQGSADTQYF. The CDR3 nucleotides read TGCAGCGTGTCGGGACAGGGGTCGGCAGATACGCAGTATTTT.

The chain has TRBV7-6 and TRBJ2-5; 7 nucleotides align to TRBD2. Germline V gene data show CDR1 as SGHVS and CDR2 as FNYEAQ. The trim removed 4 bases at V and 1 base at J, leaving 3 bases unmatched. The CDR3 spans 14 residues. In nucleotides, the CDR3 is TGTGCCAGCAGCTCGCGGGGGAGCCAAGAGACCCAGTACTTC. It specifies CASSSRGSQETQYF.

V and J are TRBV19 and TRBJ1-5; D is perhaps TRBD1 (6 bases). CDR1 LNHDA and CDR2 SQIVND come from the germline V gene (reference sequence). The CDR3 is 15 amino acids. V lost 1 base, J lost 7 bases, and 14 bases lay in between. Here the CDR3 reads CASSIAGELGQPQHF. CDR3 DNA: TGTGCCAGTAGTATAGCAGGGGAACTGGGACAGCCCCAGCATTTT.

The V gene is TRBV7-9, the J gene TRBJ2-5; no firm D call. Germline CDR1 is SEHNR and CDR2 is FQNEAQ (reference sequence). V lost 0 bases and J 4 bases, leaving 6 bases between the germline ends. The CDR3 has 13 amino acids. CDR3 in DNA: TGTGCCAGCAGCTTAGCACTAATAGAGACCCAGTACTTC. Its translation: CASSLALIETQYF.

The chain links TRBV2 to TRBJ2-3, with TRBD1 matching over 9 bases. The trim removed 7 bases at V and 3 bases at J, leaving 8 bases unmatched. The CDR3 has 15 amino acids. Germline values: CDR1 SNHLY, CDR2 FYNNEI. CDR3 bases: TGTGCCAGCACCCGGGACAGGGTTTGGACAGATACGCAGTATTTT. Protein sequence: CASTRDRVWTDTQYF.

The DNA for the CDR3 is TGTGCCAGCAGCTTAGTTCAGGTCTACAATGAGCAGTTCTTC. It specifies CASSLVQVYNEQFF. The J gene is TRBJ2-1, the V gene TRBV7-2; D call uncertain. The CDR3 is made up of 14 amino acids. V was pared by 1 base and J by 3 bases, with 7 bases between. CDR1 is SGHTA, CDR2 FQGNSA, per germline.